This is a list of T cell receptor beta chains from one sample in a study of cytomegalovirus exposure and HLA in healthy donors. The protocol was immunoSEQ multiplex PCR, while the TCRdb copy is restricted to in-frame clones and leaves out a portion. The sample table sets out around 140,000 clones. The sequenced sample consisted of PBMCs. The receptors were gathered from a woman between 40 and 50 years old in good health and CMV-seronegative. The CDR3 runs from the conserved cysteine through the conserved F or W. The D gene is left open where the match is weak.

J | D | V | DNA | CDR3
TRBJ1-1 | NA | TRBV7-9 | TGTGCCAGCAGCTTAGAAAGGGGCACTGAAGCTTTCTTT | CASSLERGTEAFF
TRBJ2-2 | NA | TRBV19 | TGTGCCAGTAGTACACAGGGATACACCGGGGAGCTGTTTTTT | CASSTQGYTGELFF
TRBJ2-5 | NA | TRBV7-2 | TGTGCCAGCAGCTTAGTTGTGGCGGGGCAAGAGACCCAGTACTTC | CASSLVVAGQETQYF
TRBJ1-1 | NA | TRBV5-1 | TGCGCCAGCAGCCCCGGGACGGGGGGAATTGAAGCTTTCTTT | CASSPGTGGIEAFF
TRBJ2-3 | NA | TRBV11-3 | TGTGCCAGCAGCTTAGACAGGGGTACAGATACGCAGTATTTT | CASSLDRGTDTQYF
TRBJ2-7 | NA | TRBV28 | TGTGCCAGCCGGACAGACTACGAGCAGTACTTC | CASRTDYEQYF
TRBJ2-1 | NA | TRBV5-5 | TGTGCCAGCAGCCCCTTAAACAATGAGCAGTTCTTC | CASSPLNNEQFF
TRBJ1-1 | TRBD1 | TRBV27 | TGTGCCAGCAGTCCCGACAGGGGGATTACTGAAGCTTTCTTT | CASSPDRGITEAFF
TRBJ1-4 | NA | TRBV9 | TGTGCCAGCAGCGTATTTCCCAAAGGAGGGTCCTCTACAACTAATGAAAAACTGTTTTTT | CASSVFPKGGSSTTNEKLFF
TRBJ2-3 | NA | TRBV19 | TGTGCCAGTAGTATTTACGTGACTAGCACAGATACGCAGTATTTT | CASSIYVTSTDTQYF
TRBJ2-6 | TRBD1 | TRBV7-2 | TGTGCCAGCAGCTTTAGAGGGGACAGGGTGTCTGGGGCCAACGTCCTGACTTTC | CASSFRGDRVSGANVLTF
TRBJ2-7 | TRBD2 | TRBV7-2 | TGTGCCAGCAGCTTCGGGGGGGCCTCCTACGAGCAGTACTTC | CASSFGGASYEQYF
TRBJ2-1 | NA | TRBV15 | TGTGCCACCAGCGTAGGTCCAGCCGGAGGGGCGAGCTCCTACAATGAGCAGTTCTTC | CATSVGPAGGASSYNEQFF
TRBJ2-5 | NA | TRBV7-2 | TGTGCCAGCAACGAGCCGCGACAGGGAGGAGAGACCCAGTACTTC | CASNEPRQGGETQYF
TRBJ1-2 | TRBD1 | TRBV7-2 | TGTGCCAGCAGCGAGGAAAGGACAGGTGGCTACACCTTC | CASSEERTGGYTF
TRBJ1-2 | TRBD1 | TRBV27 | TGTGCCAGCAGTTTAGGACAGGGGGCGACTCACTATGGCTACACCTTC | CASSLGQGATHYGYTF
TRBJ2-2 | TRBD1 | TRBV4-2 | TGTGCCAGCAGCCAGGGACAGACAGGGGCCGGGGGCGGGGAGCTGTTTTTT | CASSQGQTGAGGGELFF
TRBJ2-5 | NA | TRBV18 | TGTGCCAGCTCACCGGATACAGTACAAGAGACCCAGTACTTC | CASSPDTVQETQYF
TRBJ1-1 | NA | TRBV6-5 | TGTGCCAGCAGTTACTCCCGAGGGCCCACTGAAGCTTTCTTT | CASSYSRGPTEAFF
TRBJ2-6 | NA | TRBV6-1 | TGTGCCAGCAGTGTCCAACAAGGGGGTGGTGGGGCCAACGTCCTGACTTTC | CASSVQQGGGGANVLTF
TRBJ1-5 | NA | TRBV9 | TGTGCCAGCAGCGTAGCCGGGACGGACAGTCAGCCCCAGCATTTT | CASSVAGTDSQPQHF
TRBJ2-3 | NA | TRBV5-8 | TGTGCCAGTAGCACCGGGACTGTCACAGATACGCAGTATTTT | CASSTGTVTDTQYF
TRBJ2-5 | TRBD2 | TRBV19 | TGTGCCAGTAGTAAACCAGCGGGGGCCCTACAAGAGACCCAGTACTTC | CASSKPAGALQETQYF
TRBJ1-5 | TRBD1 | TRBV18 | TGTGCCAGCTCACCGCCTTCGGGGGCGACAGGGGTGAAGCCCCAGCATTTT | CASSPPSGATGVKPQHF
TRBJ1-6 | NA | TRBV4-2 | TGTGCCAGCAGCCAAGATCATCAGGATTCACCCCTCCACTTT | CASSQDHQDSPLHF
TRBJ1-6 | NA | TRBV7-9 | TGTGCAACTACGGTGCCGCGGGCACCCCTCCACTTT | CATTVPRAPLHF
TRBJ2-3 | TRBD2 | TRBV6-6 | TGTGCCAGCAGTTACGGACTAGCGGGGGCCACAGATACGCAGTATTTT | CASSYGLAGATDTQYF
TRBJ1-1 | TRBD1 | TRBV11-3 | TGTGCCAGCAGCCCCGGCGGACAGGGGAACACTGAAGCTTTCTTT | CASSPGGQGNTEAFF
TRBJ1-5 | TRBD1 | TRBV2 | TGTGCCAGCAGTGGGACAGGGATCGGCAATCAGCCCCAGCATTTT | CASSGTGIGNQPQHF
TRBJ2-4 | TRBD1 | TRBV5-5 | TGTGCCAGCAGCTTGCACGGACAGGGGGTAGGGAACATTCAGTACTTC | CASSLHGQGVGNIQYF
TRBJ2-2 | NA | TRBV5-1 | TGCGCCAGCAGCTTGGCTCAGACAGGGAGGAACGGGGAGCTGTTTTTT | CASSLAQTGRNGELFF
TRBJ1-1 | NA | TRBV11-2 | TGTGCCAGCAGTCCAGACAATCCCGAAGCTTTCTTT | CASSPDNPEAFF
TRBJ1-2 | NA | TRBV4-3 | TGCGCCAGCAGTCGAGAGCAGGGGCGGACCGGCTACACCTTC | CASSREQGRTGYTF
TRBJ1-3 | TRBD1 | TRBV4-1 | TGCGCCAGCAGCCCAGACAGGGTTTCTGGAAACACCATATATTTT | CASSPDRVSGNTIYF
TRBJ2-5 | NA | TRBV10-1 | TGCGCCAGCAGTGAGTCGGGGCCTACCGGCAAGACCCAGTACTTC | CASSESGPTGKTQYF